Given below is one T cell receptor beta chain in context. TCRdb itself ran the RT-PCR reads through MiXCR, one entry per CDR3 protein. The profile shows more than 550,000 distinct CDR3 sequences, 12% to 15% of them singletons. Germline V lookup: CDR1 MDHEN, CDR2 SYDVKM. This CDR3 region has 16 residues. The V and J ends lost 5 bases and 3 bases respectively, with 19 bases between them. This TCR derives from a female donor in good health, serving as a healthy control. Sequenced: memory CD4+ T cells from blood. The chain couples TRBV28 to TRBJ1-2; possibly TRBD1 for D (6 bases). As DNA, the CDR3 is TGTGCCAGCAGTCCAGGAGGGGGTCAGGGAGACTATGGCTACACCTTC. Protein sequence: CASSPGGGQGDYGYTF.